A selection of T cell receptor beta chains follows, all from one sample in a study of T cell responses to AZD1222 COVID-19 vaccine. The assay was immunoSEQ multiplex PCR, and TCRdb's table has in-frame clones only and misses some. The sample lists approximately 180,000 clones, around nine tenths occurring once. Material: peripheral blood, obtained 28 days after the second dose of the MenACWY control vaccine. The receptor source for this set is an adult who received the MenACWY meningococcal vaccine as a control. The CDR3 runs from the conserved cysteine through the conserved F or W. The order of the fields is CDR3 DNA, CDR3 protein, V gene, J gene, CDR3 length, clone size, D gene. D genes are given only for firm matches. The size of a clone is reported for some rows only, either as once, few or many, or as a class for expanded clones.

TGTGCCAGCAGCTTCTGGGGCGGGAGAGATCCCACAGATACGCAGTATTTT	CASSFWGGRDPTDTQYF	TRBV7-8	TRBJ2-3	17	NA	TRBD2
TGTGCCAGCAGCTTAGGAGTAGAAGCTTTCTTT	CASSLGVEAFF	TRBV11-3	TRBJ1-1	11	NA	NA
TGTGCCAGCTCACCTGTAGCGGGAGTGGGCTACGAGCAGTACTTC	CASSPVAGVGYEQYF	TRBV18	TRBJ2-7	15	NA	TRBD2
TGTGCCAGTAGTAGTGCGGGAGGCCACGAGCAGTACTTC	CASSSAGGHEQYF	TRBV19	TRBJ2-7	13	NA	TRBD2
TGCGCCAGCAGCCAAGAGACTAGCGGGAGCCAGTACTTC	CASSQETSGSQYF	TRBV4-1	TRBJ2-4	13	NA	TRBD2
TGTGCCAGCAGCTTAAGGGGATCGGGCTACACCTTC	CASSLRGSGYTF	TRBV11-3	TRBJ1-2	12	NA	NA
TGTGCCAGCGGGTCCAGGACAGGCACAGATACGCAGTATTTT	CASGSRTGTDTQYF	TRBV9	TRBJ2-3	14	NA	NA
TGTGCCAGCAGCCCTTACAAGGCGCAGCAGTACTTC	CASSPYKAQQYF	TRBV7-8	TRBJ2-7	12	NA	NA
TGTGCCAGCAGTTTATCGAGTTATAGCAATCAGCCCCAGCATTTT	CASSLSSYSNQPQHF	TRBV27	TRBJ1-5	15	few	NA
TGCGCCAGCAGCAAGGGGGCCACAGATACGCAGTATTTT	CASSKGATDTQYF	TRBV5-1	TRBJ2-3	13	NA	TRBD1
TGTGCCAGCAGTGAAATGGCGGGACCCCCCACAGATACGCAGTATTTT	CASSEMAGPPTDTQYF	TRBV6-1	TRBJ2-3	16	once	NA
TGTGCCAGTAGTATAGCAATGGTCCCGAACACCGGGGAGCTGTTTTTT	CASSIAMVPNTGELFF	TRBV19	TRBJ2-2	16	NA	NA